The 31 T cell receptor beta chains reported below all come from one sample, sequenced in a study of PD-1 blockade in classical Hodgkin lymphoma. The data were produced by immunoSEQ multiplex PCR, yet TCRdb's version contains in-frame clones alone and is incomplete. The repertoire holds roughly 100,000 clones, roughly 90% seen once, with around a fifth in the top ten. Time point given: cycle 4 day 1 (C4D1), after less than 7 weeks of nivolumab. After autologous stem cell transplantation all patients relapsed, and prior brentuximab vedotin exposure differed between cohorts. Sequenced material: peripheral blood mononuclear cells (PBMCs), taken before the fourth cycle of nivolumab. The source is a human donor with classical Hodgkin lymphoma.

The chain recombines TRBV19 with TRBJ2-1; D gene uncertain. This CDR3 has 15 amino acids. Trimming removed 6 bases at V and 0 bases at J, with 12 bases between. CDR1 and CDR2 (germline): LNHDA, SQIVND (reference sequence). The CDR3 bases are TGTGCCAGTAGCATACTACTACGCTCCTACAATGAGCAGTTCTTC. Its translation is CASSILLRSYNEQFF.

The chain couples TRBV28 to TRBJ1-4; D perhaps matches TRBD1 (6 bases). CDR3 length: 13 amino acids. V gave up 9 bases and J gave up 8 bases, with 16 bases separating them. The germline gives CDR1 MDHEN, CDR2 SYDVKM. The CDR3 DNA reads as TGTGCCAGTGCGGGGGGGGCATACGAAAAACTGTTTTTT. Translation: CASAGGAYEKLFF.

The chain has TRBV5-1 and TRBJ2-1; no clear D. The CDR3 is 15 amino acids. V lost 4 bases and J lost 0, with 11 bases in between. From germline, CDR1 is SGHRS and CDR2 YFSETQ. This chain's CDR3 is CASSAYQSSYNEQFF. The CDR3 DNA reads TGCGCCAGCAGCGCCTACCAAAGCTCCTACAATGAGCAGTTCTTC.

The chain links TRBV12-1 to TRBJ2-2; TRBD1 reflects the table's D call only, with no check against the DNA. TRBV12-1 is given as a pseudogene. The CDR3 has 15 residues. The CDR3 DNA follows: TGTGCCAGCAGCTTTGCGGCTTCGAACACCGGGGAGCTGTTTTTT. It yields the protein CASSFAASNTGELFF.

The J gene is TRBJ2-7, the V gene TRBV5-6; a possible D gene is TRBD1 (6 bases). Trimming took off 5 bases at V and 0 bases at J, with 9 bases between the two ends. Germline-derived CDR1 and CDR2 are SGHDT and YYEEEE. CDR3 size: 13 residues. CDR3 region: CASRDSFSYEQYF. The CDR3, as DNA: TGTGCCAGCAGGGACAGCTTCTCCTACGAGCAGTACTTC.

This clone was detected once. The chain recombines TRBV27 with TRBJ1-2; no clear D gene. The V gene lost 0 bases and the J gene lost 0 bases, with 8 bases spanning the gap. CDR1 MNHEY and CDR2 SMNVEV come from the germline V gene (reference sequence). The CDR3 extends over 15 amino acids. As DNA, the CDR3 is TGTGCCAGCAGTTTATCGGGCAAAGCTAACTATGGCTACACCTTC. It specifies CASSLSGKANYGYTF.

J is TRBJ1-2 and V is TRBV7-6, with a possible D match to TRBD1 (6 bases). The V gene's germline CDR1 is SGHVS and CDR2 FNYEAQ. This CDR3 contains 15 residues. Trimming stripped 3 bases from V and 2 bases from J, with 13 bases between. CDR3 region: CASSLRQDGNYGYTF. CDR3 bases: TGTGCCAGCAGCTTGCGACAGGACGGGAACTATGGCTACACCTTC.

The chain recombines TRBV5-1 with TRBJ2-5; D gene uncertain. Trimming removed 0 bases from V and 3 bases from J, with 12 bases in between. This CDR3 has 15 amino acids. Per germline, CDR1 SGHRS and CDR2 YFSETQ. The CDR3: CASSLGASSEETQYF. The CDR3 DNA reads TGCGCCAGCAGCTTGGGAGCGTCCAGCGAAGAGACCCAGTACTTC. Combining the CDR3 with reference TRBV5-1 and TRBJ2-5 gives the whole variable domain KAGVTQTPRYLIKTRGQQVTLSCSPISGHRSVSWYQQTPGQGLQFLFEYFSETQRNKGNFPGRFSGRQFSNSRSEMNVSTLELGDSALYLCASSLGASSEETQYFGPGTRLLVL.

The chain couples TRBV30 to TRBJ2-5; 8 bases are a match to TRBD1. CDR3 size: 11 residues. After removal of 5 bases from V and 9 bases from J, the junction contained 5 bases not matched to a gene. Germline CDR1 reads GTSNPN; CDR2 reads SVGIG (reference sequence). The CDR3, as DNA: TGTGCCTGGGACAGGGGAACGGCCCAGTACTTC. This sequence encodes CAWDRGTAQYF.

The J gene is TRBJ2-1, the V gene TRBV4-1, with no clear D. Between the trimmed V and J ends, which lost 6 bases and 4 bases, there was a span of 16 bases. The CDR3 covers 15 residues. Germline CDR1 reads MGHRA; CDR2 reads YSYEKL. The CDR3: CASRHGSVGYNEQFF. The CDR3 DNA reads TGCGCCAGCAGGCACGGCAGCGTGGGATACAATGAGCAGTTCTTC.

This chain joins TRBV5-6 and TRBJ2-1; 8 bases line up with TRBD2. The CDR3 contains 15 residues. Trimming removed 3 bases from V and 3 bases from J; junction bases left unmatched: 5. Per the germline V gene, CDR1 is SGHDT and CDR2 is YYEEEE. The DNA of the CDR3 is TGTGCCAGCAGCTCCGGACTAGCCGGCTACAATGAGCAGTTCTTC. Amino acids: CASSSGLAGYNEQFF.

This clone was observed a single time. This chain links TRBV4-1 with TRBJ1-1, with TRBD1 matching 7 bases. Germline V gene lookup returns CDR1 MGHRA and CDR2 YSYEKL. The CDR3 is made up of 13 amino acids. V was pared by 2 bases and J by 7 bases, with 4 bases of the junction left unmatched. CDR3 bases: TGCGCCAGCAGCCAAAACAGGGGTTTTGAAGCTTTCTTT. It is translated as CASSQNRGFEAFF.

This clone was detected once. The rearrangement joins TRBV7-6 to TRBJ1-5, with TRBD1 as a possible D gene (5 bases). This CDR3 has 16 residues. From germline, CDR1 is SGHVS and CDR2 FNYEAQ. V was trimmed by 1 base and J by 2 bases, leaving 12 bases between them. For the CDR3, the DNA is TGTGCCAGCAGCTTAGGGAGCAGGGCGCGCAATCAGCCCCAGCATTTT. This gives the protein CASSLGSRARNQPQHF.

Here the CDR3 reads CASSLSGLTDTQYF. The CDR3 DNA reads TGTGCCAGCAGTTTATCGGGGCTGACAGATACGCAGTATTTT. This chain joins TRBV27 and TRBJ2-3; a weak D match, TRBD1 (5 bases). Germline V gene data show CDR1 as MNHEY and CDR2 as SMNVEV (reference sequence). V lost 0 bases, J lost 3 bases, and 7 bases lay in between. The CDR3 has 14 amino acids.

In this sample, this clone turned up once. The chain has TRBV19 and TRBJ2-7; D may correspond to TRBD1 or TRBD2 (5 bases each). V was cut by 10 bases and J by 4 bases, with 17 bases left in between. In germline, CDR1 is LNHDA, CDR2 SQIVND (reference sequence). CDR3 size: 13 residues. The CDR3 nucleotides are TGTGCCACATCACAGGTAGAGGGTTACGAGCAGTACTTC. Translating it yields CATSQVEGYEQYF.

The chain joins TRBV27 to TRBJ1-2, with D unresolved. Between the trimmed V and J ends, which lost 4 bases and 2 bases, there was a span of 14 bases. The CDR3 spans 15 residues. CDR1 and CDR2 from the germline V gene are MNHEY and SMNVEV (reference sequence). CDR3 amino acids: CASSSAGGVNYGYTF. CDR3 DNA: TGTGCCAGCAGTTCGGCGGGAGGTGTGAACTATGGCTACACCTTC.

V gene TRBV6-1 combines with J gene TRBJ2-5; 11 positions match TRBD1. Gene TRBJ2-7 matches the end of the DNA better, so the J call may be wrong. The CDR3 has 15 residues. CDR1 is MNHNS and CDR2 is SASEGT in the germline V gene. Here the CDR3 reads CASSPRTGGRYEQYF. In DNA form, the CDR3 reads TGTGCCAGCAGCCCAAGGACAGGGGGCCGCTACGAGCAGTACTTC.

A remark on this clone: The sample has other DNA sequences that encode this CDR3 too. The rearrangement links TRBV6-5 to TRBJ1-5, with D possibly matching TRBD1 (5 bases). This CDR3 is built from 15 residues. The germline V and J ends were trimmed by 6 bases and 4 bases, with 16 bases remaining between them. In germline, CDR1 is MNHEY, CDR2 SVGAGI. This CDR3 reads CASREQGGGNQPQHF. The CDR3 nucleotides read TGTGCCAGCAGAGAGCAGGGCGGAGGGAATCAGCCCCAGCATTTT.

The V and J genes are TRBV11-2 and TRBJ2-7, with 7 bases lining up with TRBD2. V was clipped by 3 bases and J by 2 bases; unmatched bases: 10. The CDR3 spans 16 residues. The germline CDR1 and CDR2 sequences are SGHAT and FQNNGV. The CDR3 region has the DNA TGTGCCAGCAGCTTCGGTGCTAGCGGAAGGACCTACGAGCAGTACTTC. This codes for CASSFGASGRTYEQYF.

J is TRBJ2-7 and V is TRBV4-2; TRBD2 matches at 9 bases. V was clipped by 0 bases and J by 1 base; unmatched bases: 4. The germline V gene encodes CDR1 LGHNA and CDR2 YNFKEQ. The CDR3 runs 16 residues. The CDR3 sequence: CASSQDQAGGSYEQYF. The CDR3 DNA reads as TGTGCCAGCAGCCAAGATCAAGCGGGAGGATCCTACGAGCAGTACTTC.

The J gene is TRBJ2-7, the V gene TRBV6-1; the D is unclear. Germline CDR1 and CDR2: MNHNS and SASEGT. Trimming removed 3 bases at V and 4 bases at J, with 10 bases between. The CDR3 contains 13 residues. The CDR3 loop reads CASSDFARYEQYF. The CDR3 coding sequence is TGTGCCAGCAGTGACTTCGCTCGGTACGAGCAGTACTTC.

The CDR3 spells CASSRGVNEKLFF. Written as DNA, the CDR3 is TGTGCCAGCAGTCGCGGGGTGAATGAAAAACTGTTTTTT. The chain uses TRBV25-1 and TRBJ1-4; D remains ambiguous. The CDR3 is 13 residues long. Trimming left V 5 bases short and J 5 bases short, with 9 bases between. Germline V CDR1 and CDR2: MGHDK, SYGVNS.

The chain couples TRBV29-1 to TRBJ2-7, with D unclear. The CDR3 has 9 residues. The V end was cut by 6 bases, the J end by 12 bases, with 12 bases between. Germline loops: CDR1 SQVTM, CDR2 ANQGSEA. The CDR3 sequence is CSVAGEPYF. The CDR3 region has the DNA TGCAGCGTCGCAGGAGAACCGTACTTC.

CDR3 residues: CASSRVRGGTGELFF. CDR3 DNA: TGTGCCAGCAGTCGTGTCAGGGGTGGCACCGGGGAGCTGTTTTTT. This chain uses TRBV28 with TRBJ2-2, with a weak D call TRBD1 (6 bases). Trimming removed 5 bases at V and 4 bases at J, with 14 bases between. CDR1 is MDHEN, CDR2 SYDVKM, per germline. The CDR3 length is 15 residues.

This clone showed up just once. The V and J genes are TRBV7-2 and TRBJ2-7, with D perhaps TRBD1 (6 bases). The germline V and J ends were trimmed by 6 bases and 5 bases, with 23 bases remaining between them. This CDR3 is built from 16 residues. The V gene's germline CDR1 is SGHTA and CDR2 FQGNSA. The CDR3 is CASRRAPGHSPHEQYF. For the CDR3, the DNA is TGTGCCAGCAGACGGGCCCCGGGACATAGCCCTCACGAGCAGTACTTC.

V usage is TRBV2 and J usage is TRBJ1-4, with D unclear. Looked up from germline, CDR1 is SNHLY and CDR2 is FYNNEI. V lost 3 bases and J lost 4, with 9 bases in between. The CDR3 sequence is 14 residues long. CDR3 sequence: CASSDPRFNEKLFF. CDR3 DNA: TGTGCCAGCAGTGATCCTCGGTTTAATGAAAAACTGTTTTTT.

V gene TRBV27 combines with J gene TRBJ1-5, with 8 bases aligning to TRBD1. The CDR3 is 18 amino acids. J gave up 1 base and V 3 bases, and 11 bases lay outside the gene matches. CDR1 MNHEY and CDR2 SMNVEV come from the germline V gene (reference sequence). CDR3 in DNA: TGTGCCAGCAGTTTGGCAGGGGGCTTCGGGTTAAGCAATCAGCCCCAGCATTTT. Protein sequence: CASSLAGGFGLSNQPQHF.

This clone was observed a handful of times. The chain combines TRBV7-2 with TRBJ2-7, with 7 nucleotides matching TRBD2. V lost 5 bases to trimming and J lost 3 bases; unmatched junction nucleotides: 10. This CDR3 is built from 15 residues. Germline CDR1 and CDR2: SGHTA and FQGNSA. The CDR3 sequence: CASSRIASGDYEQYF. The CDR3 nucleotides read TGTGCCAGCAGCAGAATAGCTAGCGGAGACTACGAGCAGTACTTC.

Worth noting for this clone: The sample carries other DNA sequences with the same CDR3. V usage is TRBV15 and J usage is TRBJ2-1, with D unresolved. This CDR3 has 14 residues. The germline V and J ends were trimmed by 0 bases and 5 bases, with 8 bases remaining between them. Germline CDR1 is LNHNV and CDR2 is YYDKDF (reference sequence). CDR3 in amino acids: CATSRDLRDNEQFF. CDR3 DNA sequence: TGTGCCACCAGCAGAGATTTAAGGGACAATGAGCAGTTCTTC.

The chain uses TRBV5-4 and TRBJ1-1; possibly TRBD1 for D (5 bases). Per germline, CDR1 SGHNT and CDR2 YYREEE (reference sequence). The CDR3 is 15 residues long. Trimming removed 0 bases from V and 1 base from J, with 10 bases in between. CDR3 coding DNA: TGTGCCAGCAGCTTGGCCCCCGGGACGAACACTGAAGCTTTCTTT. As protein: CASSLAPGTNTEAFF.

The rearrangement joins TRBV27 to TRBJ1-1; no firm D call. The V gene's germline CDR1 is MNHEY and CDR2 SMNVEV (reference sequence). The CDR3 runs to 13 residues. Trimming left V 3 bases short and J 5 bases short, with 10 bases between. The chain's CDR3 is CASSFTGQTEAFF. The DNA for the CDR3 is TGTGCCAGCAGTTTCACTGGCCAGACTGAAGCTTTCTTT.